The next 30 T cell receptor beta chains were all read from a single sample in a study of CD8 T cells in ankylosing spondylitis. A single record per CDR3 protein comes from TCRdb applying MiXCR to the 5' RACE reads. In the table there are 150,000 to 200,000 distinct CDR3 sequences, roughly 13% of which are singletons. Sequenced input: blood, either unsorted or a sorted T cell fraction (not recorded which). The source is a male donor with ankylosing spondylitis or in good health (not recorded which).

This clonotype was detected ten times or more. V is TRBV15 and J is TRBJ1-2, with D hard to call. The germline V and J ends were trimmed by 1 base and 8 bases, with 8 bases remaining between them. The V gene's germline CDR1 is LNHNV and CDR2 YYDKDF (reference sequence). This CDR3 spans 12 amino acids. The CDR3 DNA reads as TGTGCCACCAGCAGAGGCTCGGCGGGCTACACCTTC. Protein: CATSRGSAGYTF.

The V and J genes are TRBV19 and TRBJ2-1; 8 bases agree with TRBD2. The CDR3 is 13 residues long. V lost 11 bases and J lost 9; bases outside the gene matches: 12. Germline CDR1 is LNHDA and CDR2 is SQIVND (reference sequence). CDR3: CAASSGTRFEQFF. In nucleotides, the CDR3 is TGTGCCGCGTCCTCCGGGACTAGGTTTGAGCAGTTCTTC.

The chain is built from TRBV20-1 and TRBJ1-1, with D perhaps TRBD1 (5 bases). Trimming took off 3 bases at V and 3 bases at J, with 14 bases between the two ends. Germline V gene lookup returns CDR1 DFQATT and CDR2 SNEGSKA (reference sequence). The CDR3 is 14 residues long. The CDR3 region has the DNA TGCAGTGCTAGGTACTACTCAGGGTACACTGAAGCTTTCTTT. Protein: CSARYYSGYTEAFF.

The rearrangement links TRBV4-1 to TRBJ1-1; D unresolved. V lost 0 bases and J 4 bases, leaving 6 bases between the germline ends. CDR3 length equals 13 residues. Looked up from germline, CDR1 is MGHRA and CDR2 is YSYEKL. CDR3 nucleotide sequence: TGCGCCAGCAGCCAAGATCTAGGCACTGAAGCTTTCTTT. This encodes CASSQDLGTEAFF.

The chain combines TRBV9 with TRBJ2-3, with 11 bases that match TRBD2. This CDR3 contains 18 residues. The V gene's germline CDR1 is SGDLS and CDR2 YYNGEE. Trimming removed 3 bases from V and 0 bases from J; junction bases left unmatched: 9. CDR3: CASSAALAGVSSTDTQYF. The DNA of the CDR3 is TGTGCCAGCAGCGCCGCACTAGCGGGGGTGTCTAGCACAGATACGCAGTATTTT.

This chain uses TRBV7-6 with TRBJ2-3; D unresolved. This CDR3 region has 14 residues. CDR1 is SGHVS, CDR2 FNYEAQ, per germline. V gave up 2 bases and J gave up 0 bases, with 6 bases separating them. The CDR3 sequence is CASSLSLSTDTQYF. The CDR3 coding sequence is TGTGCCAGCAGCTTAAGCCTTAGCACAGATACGCAGTATTTT.

The chain couples TRBV11-2 to TRBJ1-5; D not resolved. The V and J ends lost 0 bases and 8 bases respectively, with 8 bases between them. CDR1 and CDR2 from the germline V gene are SGHAT and FQNNGV. The CDR3 has 13 residues. This CDR3 is CASSLDGREPQHF. DNA for the CDR3: TGTGCCAGCAGCTTAGACGGTAGAGAGCCCCAGCATTTT. The full variable domain, in which reference TRBV11-2 and TRBJ1-5 provide the parts outside the CDR3, is EAGVAQSPRYKIIEKRQSVAFWCNPISGHATLYWYQQILGQGPKLLIQFQNNGVVDDSQLPKDRFSAERLKGVDSTLKIQPAKLEDSAVYLCASSLDGREPQHFGDGTRLSIL.

This clonotype was found many times. In DNA, the CDR3 is TGTGCCACCAGTGATTTGCGGGGAAGTGGGGCCAACGTCCTGACTTTC. It is translated as CATSDLRGSGANVLTF. V is TRBV24-1 and J is TRBJ2-6; perhaps TRBD2 as D (5 bases). Germline V gene lookup returns CDR1 KGHDR and CDR2 SFDVKD. The V and J ends lost 0 bases and 3 bases respectively, with 8 bases between them. This CDR3 region has 16 residues.

The V gene is TRBV7-9, the J gene TRBJ2-7; 8 bases are a match to TRBD1. J lost 5 bases, V lost 5 bases, and 11 bases had no gene match. Germline lookup yields CDR1 SEHNR and CDR2 FQNEAQ (reference sequence). The CDR3 length is 15 residues. DNA of the CDR3: TGTGCCAGCAGCCTTCATGGACAGGGAGTGAACGAGCAGTACTTC. This sequence encodes CASSLHGQGVNEQYF.

CDR3 sequence (DNA): TGTGCCAGCAGCTCCTACCCGACCGGGGAGCTGTTTTTT. This gives the protein CASSSYPTGELFF. The chain couples TRBV5-6 to TRBJ2-2, with D uncertain. Between the trimmed V and J ends, which lost 3 bases and 5 bases, there was a span of 8 bases. The CDR3 sequence is 13 residues long. Germline loops: CDR1 SGHDT, CDR2 YYEEEE.

This clonotype was seen repeatedly, ten times or more. The chain uses TRBV29-1 and TRBJ2-3, with TRBD1 identical over 7 bases. V lost 3 bases, J lost 4 bases, and 4 bases stayed unmatched. Germline CDR1 and CDR2: SQVTM and ANQGSEA. The CDR3 totals 13 residues. CDR3 sequence reads: CSVDEGAADTQYF. The CDR3 DNA follows: TGCAGCGTTGATGAGGGGGCGGCAGATACGCAGTATTTT.

This clonotype appeared many times. V is TRBV11-2 and J is TRBJ2-3; 10 bases fit TRBD2. The germline V gene has CDR1 SGHAT and CDR2 FQNNGV. The CDR3 totals 19 residues. Trimming cost V 0 bases and J 4 bases; bases outside gene matches: 13. CDR3 DNA sequence: TGTGCCAGCAGCTTAGATCTTTGGGCTAGCGGGAGTATAGCAGATACGCAGTATTTT. This encodes CASSLDLWASGSIADTQYF.

The chain couples TRBV9 to TRBJ2-7; the match to TRBD1 covers 8 bases. The V segment lost 3 bases and the J segment 6 bases; nucleotides outside the gene matches: 8. The CDR3 extends over 14 amino acids. CDR1 is SGDLS and CDR2 is YYNGEE in the germline V gene. This chain's CDR3 is CASSGTGTRGEQYF. CDR3 bases: TGTGCCAGCAGCGGGACAGGGACAAGGGGCGAGCAGTACTTC.

The rearrangement joins TRBV5-1 to TRBJ2-7; unclear D gene. Trimming removed 0 bases at V and 2 bases at J, with 6 bases between. The CDR3 covers 13 residues. Germline values: CDR1 SGHRS, CDR2 YFSETQ. CDR3 protein: CASSLGAAYEQYF. Here the CDR3 DNA reads TGCGCCAGCAGCTTGGGCGCGGCCTACGAGCAGTACTTC.

The sample holds a few counts of this clonotype. The chain has TRBV4-2 and TRBJ2-1; D tentatively reads TRBD1 or TRBD2 (5 bases each). The CDR3 loop spans 17 amino acids. Germline V gene data show CDR1 as LGHNA and CDR2 as YNFKEQ. Trimming took 2 bases from V and 0 from J, leaving 14 bases between them. CDR3 loop: CASSQRGATSSYNEQFF. DNA for the CDR3: TGTGCCAGCAGCCAAAGGGGAGCGACGAGCTCCTACAATGAGCAGTTCTTC.

The table lists this clonotype with a few counts. J is TRBJ2-5 and V is TRBV20-1; D is perhaps TRBD1 or TRBD2 (5 bases each). V was trimmed by 5 bases and J by 9 bases, leaving 28 bases between them. Germline CDR1 and CDR2: DFQATT and SNEGSKA (reference sequence). CDR3 length: 16 amino acids. CDR3 sequence: CSAPTPTEDPTSAQYF. As DNA, the CDR3 is TGCAGTGCTCCAACTCCGACAGAGGACCCTACTAGTGCCCAGTACTTC.

This clonotype has just a few counts. CDR3 DNA sequence: TGCGCCAGCAGCCATTCGGGGGAGACCCAGTACTTC. Its translation is CASSHSGETQYF. The chain couples TRBV4-1 to TRBJ2-5; D possibly corresponds to TRBD2 (5 bases). The CDR3 loop spans 12 amino acids. V shed 3 bases and J shed 5 bases, with 7 bases lying between them. The germline V gene has CDR1 MGHRA and CDR2 YSYEKL.

This clonotype has only a few counts. The genes are TRBV7-9 and TRBJ2-2; the match to TRBD1 covers 7 bases. V was clipped by 3 bases and J by 1 base; unmatched bases: 5. Germline CDR1 is SEHNR and CDR2 is FQNEAQ (reference sequence). There are 16 residues in the CDR3. The CDR3 here is CASSLGTGVNTGELFF. The CDR3 DNA follows: TGTGCCAGCAGCTTGGGAACAGGGGTGAACACCGGGGAGCTGTTTTTT.

This clonotype was seen repeatedly, ten times or more. V gene TRBV5-1 combines with J gene TRBJ2-1; TRBD2 agrees at 8 bases. The trim removed 2 bases at V and 4 bases at J, leaving 5 bases unmatched. In germline, CDR1 is SGHRS, CDR2 YFSETQ. The length of the CDR3 is 15 residues. In DNA, the CDR3 is TGCGCCAGCAGCTTTGGAGCTAGCGGGTACAATGAGCAGTTCTTC. Translating it yields CASSFGASGYNEQFF.

This clonotype was found many times. One end of the junction varies from germline; a read error may be responsible. The V gene is TRBV5-1, the J gene TRBJ2-1; 8 positions match TRBD2. Germline CDR1 is SGHRS and CDR2 is YFSETQ. This CDR3 region has 15 residues. The CDR3 DNA sequence: TGTGCCAGCAGTTCCGGGACTAGCTCCTACAATGAGCAGTTCTTC. It yields the protein CASSSGTSSYNEQFF.

V gene TRBV27 combines with J gene TRBJ2-7, with D perhaps being TRBD1 or TRBD2 (5 bases each). The CDR3 runs 14 residues. Germline CDR1 MNHEY, CDR2 SMNVEV (reference sequence). V dropped 10 bases and J dropped 2 bases, with 18 bases sitting between them. The CDR3 nucleotides are TGTGCCACCTCTCCGAAGGGGACCGCCTACGAGCAGTACTTC. As protein: CATSPKGTAYEQYF.

The rearrangement joins TRBV6-2 or TRBV6-3 to TRBJ1-2; D possibly corresponds to TRBD1 (6 bases). Deletions cut 7 bases from V and 6 bases from J, with 15 bases between. This CDR3 is built from 13 residues. The germline CDR1 and CDR2 sequences are MNHEY and SVGEGT. The CDR3 bases are TGTGCCAGCACCCAAGGAGGGGGACATGGCTACACCTTC. It is translated as CASTQGGGHGYTF.

This clonotype was seen more than once but under ten times. CDR3 sequence (DNA): TGTGCCAGCAGCTCCCAGACAGGGGAAGGTGAAAAACTGTTTTTT. This gives the protein CASSSQTGEGEKLFF. The chain has TRBV7-8 and TRBJ1-4, with 8 bases identical to TRBD1. The CDR3 extends over 15 amino acids. V lost 4 bases, J lost 7 bases, and 8 bases stayed unmatched. Germline V gene sequence: CDR1 SGHVS, CDR2 FQNEAQ.

V usage is TRBV3-1 and J usage is TRBJ2-7, with D perhaps assigned TRBD1 or TRBD2 (5 bases each). Trimming took off 4 bases at V and 1 base at J, with 14 bases between the two ends. Germline values: CDR1 LGHDT, CDR2 YNNKEL (reference sequence). CDR3 length equals 15 residues. The CDR3 bases are TGTGCCAGCAGCCCGGGGAGCTGGGGGTCCTACGAGCAGTACTTC. This encodes CASSPGSWGSYEQYF.

This clonotype was found a few times. This chain joins TRBV4-1 and TRBJ2-3, with D maybe TRBD2 (5 bases). Between the trimmed V and J ends, which lost 1 base and 3 bases, there was a span of 14 bases. The germline V gene has CDR1 MGHRA and CDR2 YSYEKL. The CDR3 spans 16 residues. The CDR3 DNA follows: TGCGCCAGCAGCCAAGCCGACCCGGACTTAACAGATACGCAGTATTTT. Encoded protein: CASSQADPDLTDTQYF.

This clonotype was found a few times. The gene calls are TRBV27 and TRBJ2-7; 7 nucleotides line up with TRBD1. Germline V lookup: CDR1 MNHEY, CDR2 SMNVEV (reference sequence). The V segment lost 3 bases and the J segment 5 bases; nucleotides outside the gene matches: 7. CDR3 size: 14 residues. CDR3 protein: CASSFGDRVDEQYF. In DNA, the CDR3 is TGTGCCAGCAGTTTTGGTGACAGGGTCGACGAGCAGTACTTC.

About this clonotype: A read error is likely, as this CDR3 ends without the conserved phenylalanine or tryptophan. V gene TRBV30 combines with J gene TRBJ2-7, with 13 bases matching TRBD2. V shed 0 bases, J shed 3 bases, and the junction held 11 bases outside the gene matches. CDR1 is GTSNPN and CDR2 is SVGIG in the germline V gene (reference sequence). The CDR3 sequence is 18 residues long. The CDR3 spells CAWSVRWTSGRSRYEQYL. CDR3 coding DNA: TGTGCCTGGAGTGTACGCTGGACTAGCGGGAGAAGTCGCTACGAGCAGTACCTC.

This clonotype was recorded a few times. The rearrangement links TRBV5-5 to TRBJ1-1; the match to TRBD1 covers 7 bases. V dropped 1 base and J dropped 5; count of bases not matched to a gene: 11. CDR1 is SGHKS and CDR2 is YYEKEE in the germline V gene (reference sequence). CDR3 length: 16 residues. The CDR3 coding sequence is TGTGCCAGCAGCTTGTGGTTTGGTGAGGGGGCGACTGAAGCTTTCTTT. This gives the protein CASSLWFGEGATEAFF.

This rearrangement joins TRBV9 to TRBJ1-2, with 7 positions matching TRBD1. CDR1 and CDR2 (germline): SGDLS, YYNGEE. The CDR3 consists of 12 residues. Unmatched junction bases numbered 4, after V lost 2 bases and J lost 9 bases. DNA for the CDR3: TGTGCCAGCAGCGTTGACAGGGAAAGCTACACCTTC. Its protein product is CASSVDRESYTF.

The chain has TRBV11-3 and TRBJ2-1; no firm D call. CDR1 SGHNT and CDR2 YENEEA come from the germline V gene. Trimming stripped 7 bases from V and 6 bases from J, with 16 bases between. This CDR3 comprises 14 residues. The CDR3 loop reads CASIWTVQVNEQFF. The CDR3 bases are TGTGCCAGCATTTGGACGGTTCAGGTCAATGAGCAGTTCTTC.